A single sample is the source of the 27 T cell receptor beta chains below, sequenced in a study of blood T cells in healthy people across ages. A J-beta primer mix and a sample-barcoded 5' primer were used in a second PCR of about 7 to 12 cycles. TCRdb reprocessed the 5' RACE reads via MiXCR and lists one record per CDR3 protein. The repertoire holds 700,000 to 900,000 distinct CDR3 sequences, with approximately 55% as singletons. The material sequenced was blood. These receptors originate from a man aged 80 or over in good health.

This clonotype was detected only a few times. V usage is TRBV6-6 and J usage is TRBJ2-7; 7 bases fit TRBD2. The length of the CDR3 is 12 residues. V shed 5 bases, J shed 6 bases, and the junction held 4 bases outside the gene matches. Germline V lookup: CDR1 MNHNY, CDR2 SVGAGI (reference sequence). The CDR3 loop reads CASSPGGIEQYF. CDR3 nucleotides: TGTGCCAGCAGTCCCGGGGGGATCGAGCAGTACTTC.

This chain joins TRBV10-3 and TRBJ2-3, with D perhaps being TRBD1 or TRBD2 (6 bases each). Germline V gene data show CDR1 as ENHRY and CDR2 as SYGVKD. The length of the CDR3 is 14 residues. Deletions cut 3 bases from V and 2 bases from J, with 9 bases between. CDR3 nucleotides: TGTGCCATCAGTGACCGGGGGCCCACAGATACGCAGTATTTT. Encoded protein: CAISDRGPTDTQYF.

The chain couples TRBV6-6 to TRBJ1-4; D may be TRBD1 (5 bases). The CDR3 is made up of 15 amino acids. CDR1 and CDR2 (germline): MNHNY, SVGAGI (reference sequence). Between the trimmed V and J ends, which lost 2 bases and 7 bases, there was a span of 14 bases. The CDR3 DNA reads TGTGCCAGCAGTTACGATCTGTGGGGGTCTGAAAAACTGTTTTTT. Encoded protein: CASSYDLWGSEKLFF.

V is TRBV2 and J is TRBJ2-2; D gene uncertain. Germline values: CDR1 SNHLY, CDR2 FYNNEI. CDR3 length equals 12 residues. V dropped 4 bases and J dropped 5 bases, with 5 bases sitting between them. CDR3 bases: TGTGCCAGCAGTGCTGTGACCGGGGAGCTGTTTTTT. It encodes CASSAVTGELFF. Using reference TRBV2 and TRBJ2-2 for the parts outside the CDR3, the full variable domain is EPEVTQTPSHQVTQMGQEVILRCVPISNHLYFYWYRQILGQKVEFLVSFYNNEISEKSEIFDDQFSVERPDGSNFTLKIRSTKLEDSAMYFCASSAVTGELFFGEGSRLTVL.

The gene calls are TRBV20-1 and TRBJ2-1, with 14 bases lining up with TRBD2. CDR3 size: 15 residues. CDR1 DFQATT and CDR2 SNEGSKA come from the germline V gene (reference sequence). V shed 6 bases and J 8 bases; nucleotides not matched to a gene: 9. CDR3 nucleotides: TGCAGTGCGACCGGGACTAGCGGGAGAGGTGATGAGCAGTTCTTC. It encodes CSATGTSGRGDEQFF.

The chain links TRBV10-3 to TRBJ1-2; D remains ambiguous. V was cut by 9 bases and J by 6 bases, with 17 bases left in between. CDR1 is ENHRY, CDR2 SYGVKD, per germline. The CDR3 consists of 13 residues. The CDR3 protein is CAISMEGNDGYTF. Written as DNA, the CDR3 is TGTGCCATATCGATGGAGGGAAACGATGGCTACACCTTC.

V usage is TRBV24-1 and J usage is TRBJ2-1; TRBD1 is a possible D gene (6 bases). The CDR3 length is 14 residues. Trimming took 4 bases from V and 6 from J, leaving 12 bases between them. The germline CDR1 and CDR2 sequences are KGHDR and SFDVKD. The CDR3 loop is CATSDHGTRNEQFF. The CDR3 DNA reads TGTGCCACCAGTGACCACGGGACACGCAATGAGCAGTTCTTC.

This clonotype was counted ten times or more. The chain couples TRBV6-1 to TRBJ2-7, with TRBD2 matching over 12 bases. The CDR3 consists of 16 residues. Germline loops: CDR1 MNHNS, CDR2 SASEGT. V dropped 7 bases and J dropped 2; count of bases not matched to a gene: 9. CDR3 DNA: TGTGCCAGCAACCCCGGACTAGCGGGAAAGGCCTACGAGCAGTACTTC. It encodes CASNPGLAGKAYEQYF.

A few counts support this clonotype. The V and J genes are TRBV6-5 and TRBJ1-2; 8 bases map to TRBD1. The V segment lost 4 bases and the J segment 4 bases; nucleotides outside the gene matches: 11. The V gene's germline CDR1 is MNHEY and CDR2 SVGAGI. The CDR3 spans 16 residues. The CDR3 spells CASSLSWTGRFYGYTF. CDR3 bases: TGTGCCAGCAGTTTGTCTTGGACAGGGAGATTCTATGGCTACACCTTC.

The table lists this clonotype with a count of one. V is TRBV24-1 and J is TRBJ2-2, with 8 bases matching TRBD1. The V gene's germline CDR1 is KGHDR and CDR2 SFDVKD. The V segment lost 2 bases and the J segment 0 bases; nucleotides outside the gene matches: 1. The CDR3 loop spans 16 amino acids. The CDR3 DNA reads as TGTGCCACCAGTGATTCGGGACAGGCGAACACCGGGGAGCTGTTTTTT. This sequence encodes CATSDSGQANTGELFF.

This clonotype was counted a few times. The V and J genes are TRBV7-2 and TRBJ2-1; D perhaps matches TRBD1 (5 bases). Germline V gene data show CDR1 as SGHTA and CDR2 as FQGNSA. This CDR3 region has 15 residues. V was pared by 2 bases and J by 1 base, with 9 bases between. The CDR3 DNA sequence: TGTGCCAGCAGCTTAAGGGGCGATTCCTACAATGAGCAGTTCTTC. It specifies CASSLRGDSYNEQFF.

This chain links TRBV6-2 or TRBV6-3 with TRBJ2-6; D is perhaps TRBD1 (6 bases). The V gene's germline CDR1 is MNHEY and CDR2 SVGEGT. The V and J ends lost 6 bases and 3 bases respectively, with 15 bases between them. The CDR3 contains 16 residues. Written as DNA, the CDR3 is TGTGCCAGCAGCTTTCTAACAGGGTATGGGGCCAACGTCCTGACTTTC. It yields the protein CASSFLTGYGANVLTF.

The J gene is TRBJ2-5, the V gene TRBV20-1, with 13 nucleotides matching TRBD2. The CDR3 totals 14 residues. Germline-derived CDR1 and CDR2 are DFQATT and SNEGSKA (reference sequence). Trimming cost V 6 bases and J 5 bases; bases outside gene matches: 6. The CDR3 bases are TGCAGTGCCAAACTAGCGGGAGGGCCTGAGACCCAGTACTTC. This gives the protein CSAKLAGGPETQYF.

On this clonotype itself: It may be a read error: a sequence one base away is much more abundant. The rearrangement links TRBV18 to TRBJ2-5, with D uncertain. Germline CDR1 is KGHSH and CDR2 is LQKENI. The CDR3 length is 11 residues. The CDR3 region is CASLPLETQYF. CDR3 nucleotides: TGTGCCAGCTTACCACTGGAGACCCAGTACTTC.

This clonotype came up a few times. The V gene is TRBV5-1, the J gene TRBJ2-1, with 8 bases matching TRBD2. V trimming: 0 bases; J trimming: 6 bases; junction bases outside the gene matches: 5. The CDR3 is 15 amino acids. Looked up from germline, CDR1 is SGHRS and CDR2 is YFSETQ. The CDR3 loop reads CASSLESGRANEQFF. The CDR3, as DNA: TGCGCCAGCAGCTTGGAATCCGGGAGGGCCAATGAGCAGTTCTTC.

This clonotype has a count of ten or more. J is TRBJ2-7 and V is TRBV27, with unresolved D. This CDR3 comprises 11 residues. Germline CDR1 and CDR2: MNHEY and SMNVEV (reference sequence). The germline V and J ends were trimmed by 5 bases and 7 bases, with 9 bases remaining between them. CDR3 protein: CASSQEGEQYF. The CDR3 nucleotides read TGTGCCAGCAGTCAAGAAGGGGAGCAGTACTTC.

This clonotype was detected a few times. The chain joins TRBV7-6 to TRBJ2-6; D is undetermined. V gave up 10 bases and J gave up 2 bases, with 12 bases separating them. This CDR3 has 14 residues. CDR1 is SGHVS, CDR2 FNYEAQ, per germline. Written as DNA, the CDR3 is TGTGCCACTAGGCAGGTTCCTGGGGCCAACGTCCTGACTTTC. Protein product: CATRQVPGANVLTF.

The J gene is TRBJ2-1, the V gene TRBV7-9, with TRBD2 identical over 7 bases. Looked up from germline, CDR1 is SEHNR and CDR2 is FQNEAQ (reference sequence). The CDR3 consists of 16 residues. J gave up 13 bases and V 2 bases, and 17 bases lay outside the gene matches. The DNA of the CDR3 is TGTGCCAGCAGCTTAAAAAAGGCGGGAGTCGGAAAAGTCCAGTTCTTC. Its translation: CASSLKKAGVGKVQFF. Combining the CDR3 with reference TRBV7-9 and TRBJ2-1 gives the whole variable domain DTGVSQNPRHKITKRGQNVTFRCDPISEHNRLYWYRQTLGQGPEFLTYFQNEAQLEKSRLLSDRFSAERPKGSFSTLEIQRTEQGDSAMYLCASSLKKAGVGKVQFFGPGTRLTVL.

The CDR3 DNA reads TGTGCCAGCATCCGACAGGGGAGCGCGTCCAAAAACATTCAGTACTTC. Its protein product is CASIRQGSASKNIQYF. The chain employs TRBV5-6 and TRBJ2-7; the match to TRBD1 covers 8 bases. TRBJ2-4 matches the DNA end more closely, so the J call is doubtful. Germline values: CDR1 SGHDT, CDR2 YYEEEE. The CDR3 is 16 residues long.

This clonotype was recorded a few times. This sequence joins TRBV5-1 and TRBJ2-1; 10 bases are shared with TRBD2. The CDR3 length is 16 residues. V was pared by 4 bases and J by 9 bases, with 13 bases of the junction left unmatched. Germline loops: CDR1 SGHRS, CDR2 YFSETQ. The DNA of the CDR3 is TGCGCCAGCAGCCCGCCGGGACTAGCGTGGGCGAGTGAGCAGTTCTTC. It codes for CASSPPGLAWASEQFF.

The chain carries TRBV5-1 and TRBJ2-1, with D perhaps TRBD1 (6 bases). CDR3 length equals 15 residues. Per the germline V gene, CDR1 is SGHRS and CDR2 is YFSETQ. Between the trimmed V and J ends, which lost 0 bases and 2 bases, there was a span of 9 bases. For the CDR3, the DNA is TGCGCCAGCAGCTTGGTACGGACAGCCTACAATGAGCAGTTCTTC. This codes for CASSLVRTAYNEQFF.

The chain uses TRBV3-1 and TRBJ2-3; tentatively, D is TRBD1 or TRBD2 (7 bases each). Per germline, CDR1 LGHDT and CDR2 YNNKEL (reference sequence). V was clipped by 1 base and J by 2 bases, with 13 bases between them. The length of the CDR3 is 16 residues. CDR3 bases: TGTGCCAGCAGCCAAGGACAGGGAGGGACCACAGATACGCAGTATTTT. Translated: CASSQGQGGTTDTQYF.

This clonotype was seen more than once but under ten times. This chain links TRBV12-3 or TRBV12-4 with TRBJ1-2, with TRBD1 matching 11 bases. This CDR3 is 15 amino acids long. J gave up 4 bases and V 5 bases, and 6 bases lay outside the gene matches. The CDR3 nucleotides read TGTGCCAGCAGTCTAAGGACAGGGGGCAGCTATGGCTACACCTTC. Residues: CASSLRTGGSYGYTF.

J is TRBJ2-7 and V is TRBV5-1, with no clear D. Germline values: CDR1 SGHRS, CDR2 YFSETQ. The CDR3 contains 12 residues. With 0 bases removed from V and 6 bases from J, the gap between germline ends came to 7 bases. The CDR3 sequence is CASSLGKGEQYF. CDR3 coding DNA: TGCGCCAGCAGCTTGGGGAAGGGCGAGCAGTACTTC.

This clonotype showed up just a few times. CDR3 region: CASSLEIYGTEAFF. The CDR3 DNA reads as TGTGCCAGCAGCTTAGAGATTTACGGGACTGAAGCTTTCTTT. The chain recombines TRBV7-2 with TRBJ1-1; D remains ambiguous. Per the germline V gene, CDR1 is SGHTA and CDR2 is FQGNSA. This CDR3 is built from 14 residues. V was pared by 1 base and J by 5 bases, with 11 bases between.

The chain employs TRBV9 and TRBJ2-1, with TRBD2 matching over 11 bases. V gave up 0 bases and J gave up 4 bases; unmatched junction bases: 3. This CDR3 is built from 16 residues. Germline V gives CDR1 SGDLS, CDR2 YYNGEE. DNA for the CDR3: TGTGCCAGCAGCGTAGGATCTAGCGGGAGGTACAATGAGCAGTTCTTC. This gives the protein CASSVGSSGRYNEQFF.

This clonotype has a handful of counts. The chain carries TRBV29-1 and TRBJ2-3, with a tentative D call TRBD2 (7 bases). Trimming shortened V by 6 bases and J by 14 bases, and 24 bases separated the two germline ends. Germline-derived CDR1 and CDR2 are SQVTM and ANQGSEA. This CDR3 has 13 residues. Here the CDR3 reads CSVHTGGQRYAYF. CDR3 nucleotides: TGCAGCGTCCACACGGGGGGCCAAAGATACGCGTATTTT.